Listed below are T cell receptor beta chains from one sample, sequenced in a study of shared clonotypes between healthy human individuals. Here immunoSEQ multiplex PCR was the method, and the copy in TCRdb shows in-frame clones only, minus some. The table shows 2 million to 2.5 million clones, with 90% to 97% occurring only once. Sequencing was carried out using naive CD4+ T cells sorted from blood. These receptors were taken from a man aged 18 to 29 in good health. The CDR3 runs from the conserved cysteine through the conserved F or W. Fields, in order: clone size, V gene, J gene, D gene, CDR3 length, CDR3 DNA, CDR3 protein. D genes are given only for firm matches. The size entry is marked missing in some rows and otherwise reads once, few, many or a size class.

abundance: .; v_gene: TRBV21-1; j_gene: TRBJ2-7; d_gene: .; len: 17; CDR3nt: TGTGCCAGCATCCGACCTCGGACTAGCGGGAGAAGAGGCGAGCAGTACTTC; CDR3aa: CASIRPRTSGRRGEQYF
abundance: once; v_gene: TRBV19; j_gene: TRBJ1-1; d_gene: .; len: 14; CDR3nt: TGTGCCAGTAGTATAGAGGACATGAACACTGAAGCTTTCTTT; CDR3aa: CASSIEDMNTEAFF
abundance: .; v_gene: TRBV7-9; j_gene: TRBJ1-5; d_gene: TRBD1; len: 13; CDR3nt: TGTGCCAGCAGCTCAGACACAGGGGCCCCCCAGCATTTT; CDR3aa: CASSSDTGAPQHF
abundance: once; v_gene: TRBV6-5; j_gene: TRBJ2-7; d_gene: TRBD1; len: 14; CDR3nt: TGTGCCAGCAGTTACGAGACAGGGGTGAACGAGCAGTACTTC; CDR3aa: CASSYETGVNEQYF
abundance: .; v_gene: TRBV6-5; j_gene: TRBJ1-6; d_gene: TRBD1; len: 16; CDR3nt: TGTGCCAGCAGTTACTCGATGGACAGGGCTTATTCACCCCTCCACTTT; CDR3aa: CASSYSMDRAYSPLHF
abundance: .; v_gene: TRBV7-9; j_gene: TRBJ2-7; d_gene: .; len: 15; CDR3nt: TGTGCCAGCAGCTTAGTTCCGGGGACCCCCTACGAGCAGTACTTC; CDR3aa: CASSLVPGTPYEQYF
abundance: .; v_gene: TRBV25-1; j_gene: TRBJ1-3; d_gene: .; len: 11; CDR3nt: TGTGCCAGCAGTAGGGGAAACACCATATATTTT; CDR3aa: CASSRGNTIYF
abundance: .; v_gene: TRBV15; j_gene: TRBJ2-7; d_gene: .; len: 14; CDR3nt: TGTGCCACCAGCAGAGACACGGGAGCCTACGAGCAGTACTTC; CDR3aa: CATSRDTGAYEQYF
abundance: .; v_gene: TRBV7-9; j_gene: TRBJ1-6; d_gene: .; len: 15; CDR3nt: TGTGCCAGCAGCTCCGACGGAAGGCTTAATTCACCCCTCCACTTT; CDR3aa: CASSSDGRLNSPLHF
abundance: .; v_gene: TRBV5-6; j_gene: TRBJ1-2; d_gene: .; len: 12; CDR3nt: TGTGCCAGCAGCCCGAGGACATACGGCTACACCTTC; CDR3aa: CASSPRTYGYTF
abundance: .; v_gene: TRBV10-2; j_gene: TRBJ2-1; d_gene: .; len: 14; CDR3nt: TGCGCCAGCAGTGAACGGGCTAATCAGGGTGAGCAGTTCTTC; CDR3aa: CASSERANQGEQFF
abundance: .; v_gene: TRBV5-4; j_gene: TRBJ2-5; d_gene: .; len: 11; CDR3nt: TGTGCCAGCAGCTTGGGTCAGACCCAGTACTTC; CDR3aa: CASSLGQTQYF
abundance: .; v_gene: TRBV27; j_gene: TRBJ1-2; d_gene: .; len: 12; CDR3nt: TGTGCCAGCAGTTCGCAGGGGTTTGGCTACACCTTC; CDR3aa: CASSSQGFGYTF
abundance: .; v_gene: TRBV2; j_gene: TRBJ2-5; d_gene: TRBD2; len: 15; CDR3nt: TGTGCCAGCAGCCGACTAGCGGGAGGGCCAGAGACCCAGTACTTC; CDR3aa: CASSRLAGGPETQYF
abundance: .; v_gene: TRBV5-4; j_gene: TRBJ2-7; d_gene: TRBD1; len: 17; CDR3nt: TGTGCCAGCAGCTTGGGGACAGGGGGGCCCTTCTCCTACGAGCAGTACTTC; CDR3aa: CASSLGTGGPFSYEQYF
abundance: few; v_gene: TRBV6-1; j_gene: TRBJ1-6; d_gene: .; len: 13; CDR3nt: TGTGCCATCCATGGAGCGGGTAATTCACCCCTCCACTTT; CDR3aa: CAIHGAGNSPLHF
abundance: .; v_gene: TRBV30; j_gene: TRBJ1-3; d_gene: .; len: 13; CDR3nt: TGTGCCTGGAGCAAGGGCGGTGGAAACACCATATATTTT; CDR3aa: CAWSKGGGNTIYF
abundance: .; v_gene: TRBV5-1; j_gene: TRBJ2-1; d_gene: TRBD2; len: 13; CDR3nt: TGCGCCAGCAGCGTGGGGACTAGCAATGAGCAGTTCTTC; CDR3aa: CASSVGTSNEQFF
abundance: few; v_gene: TRBV2; j_gene: TRBJ2-2; d_gene: TRBD1; len: 15; CDR3nt: TGTGCCAGCAGTGCAGGACAGGCGAACACCGGGGAGCTGTTTTTT; CDR3aa: CASSAGQANTGELFF
abundance: .; v_gene: TRBV19; j_gene: TRBJ2-2; d_gene: .; len: 12; CDR3nt: TGTGCCAGTACCCAGGGTACCGGGGAGCTGTTTTTT; CDR3aa: CASTQGTGELFF
abundance: .; v_gene: TRBV7-6; j_gene: TRBJ1-1; d_gene: .; len: 15; CDR3nt: TGTGCCAGCAGCTTAGTCTTTCAGTTTGACACTGAAGCTTTCTTT; CDR3aa: CASSLVFQFDTEAFF
abundance: .; v_gene: TRBV28; j_gene: TRBJ2-6; d_gene: .; len: 13; CDR3nt: TGTGCCAGCAGAACCCCTGGGGCCAACGTCCTGACTTTC; CDR3aa: CASRTPGANVLTF
abundance: .; v_gene: TRBV20-1; j_gene: TRBJ1-2; d_gene: .; len: 11; CDR3nt: TGCAGTGCTAGAGAAAGCTATGGCTACACCTTC; CDR3aa: CSARESYGYTF
abundance: .; v_gene: TRBV11-2; j_gene: TRBJ2-5; d_gene: .; len: 15; CDR3nt: TGTGCCAGCAGCTTAGTTTGGGGCCCACAAGAGACCCAGTACTTC; CDR3aa: CASSLVWGPQETQYF
abundance: .; v_gene: TRBV9; j_gene: TRBJ2-1; d_gene: TRBD1; len: 16; CDR3nt: TGTGCCAGCAGCGTAGTTTCTACAGGGGTGAAACATGAGCAGTTCTTC; CDR3aa: CASSVVSTGVKHEQFF
abundance: .; v_gene: TRBV5-4; j_gene: TRBJ1-1; d_gene: TRBD1; len: 15; CDR3nt: TGTGCCAGCGCGACGCCGGGACAGGGGAACACTGAAGCTTTCTTT; CDR3aa: CASATPGQGNTEAFF
abundance: .; v_gene: TRBV5-4; j_gene: TRBJ2-7; d_gene: .; len: 14; CDR3nt: TGTGCCAGCAGCTTAGACAAAAGCTCCTACGAGCAGTACTTC; CDR3aa: CASSLDKSSYEQYF
abundance: .; v_gene: TRBV27; j_gene: TRBJ1-2; d_gene: TRBD1; len: 16; CDR3nt: TGTGCCAGCAGTTCCTCGGGACAGTACCCCAACTATGGCTACACCTTC; CDR3aa: CASSSSGQYPNYGYTF
abundance: .; v_gene: TRBV19; j_gene: TRBJ2-6; d_gene: .; len: 13; CDR3nt: TGTGCCAGTCGAACGATGGGGGCCAACGTCCTGACTTTC; CDR3aa: CASRTMGANVLTF
abundance: .; v_gene: TRBV6-6; j_gene: TRBJ1-2; d_gene: TRBD1; len: 13; CDR3nt: TGTGCCAGCAGAGGGACAGGATACTATGGCTACACCTTC; CDR3aa: CASRGTGYYGYTF
abundance: .; v_gene: TRBV4-1; j_gene: TRBJ1-6; d_gene: TRBD1; len: 16; CDR3nt: TGCGCCAGCAGCCAAGGGGGGACAGGTGCTAATTCACCCCTCCACTTT; CDR3aa: CASSQGGTGANSPLHF
abundance: .; v_gene: TRBV2; j_gene: TRBJ2-7; d_gene: .; len: 15; CDR3nt: TGTGCCAGCAGTGAAAACATGGGACGAGCCTACGAGCAGTACTTC; CDR3aa: CASSENMGRAYEQYF
abundance: .; v_gene: TRBV4-1; j_gene: TRBJ1-1; d_gene: .; len: 15; CDR3nt: TGCGCCAGCAGCCGAGGAACGGGGGGTGGCACTGAAGCTTTCTTT; CDR3aa: CASSRGTGGGTEAFF
abundance: .; v_gene: TRBV6-1; j_gene: TRBJ1-1; d_gene: .; len: 12; CDR3nt: TGTGCCAGCAGTGGACAGGCATCTGAAGCTTTCTTT; CDR3aa: CASSGQASEAFF
abundance: .; v_gene: TRBV7-9; j_gene: TRBJ1-2; d_gene: .; len: 13; CDR3nt: TGTGCCAGCAGCCGGGAACGAAACTATGGCTACACCTTC; CDR3aa: CASSRERNYGYTF
abundance: .; v_gene: TRBV28; j_gene: TRBJ1-4; d_gene: .; len: 13; CDR3nt: TGTGCCAGCAGTTTACGCAGTGTCGAAAAACTGTTTTTT; CDR3aa: CASSLRSVEKLFF
abundance: .; v_gene: TRBV2; j_gene: TRBJ2-2; d_gene: .; len: 15; CDR3nt: TGTGCCAGCAGTGAAGATCGGGGCTACACCGGGGAGCTGTTTTTT; CDR3aa: CASSEDRGYTGELFF
abundance: few; v_gene: TRBV2; j_gene: TRBJ1-4; d_gene: TRBD1; len: 15; CDR3nt: TGTGCCAGCAGTGACAGGGGGCGGAGTAATGAAAAACTGTTTTTT; CDR3aa: CASSDRGRSNEKLFF
abundance: .; v_gene: TRBV6-5; j_gene: TRBJ2-7; d_gene: TRBD1; len: 15; CDR3nt: TGTGCCAGCAGCATTCACAGGGGTCTCCCCTACGAGCAGTACTTC; CDR3aa: CASSIHRGLPYEQYF
abundance: .; v_gene: TRBV5-1; j_gene: TRBJ2-5; d_gene: .; len: 14; CDR3nt: TGCGCCAGCAGCTTGGGACAGAACCAAGAGACCCAGTACTTC; CDR3aa: CASSLGQNQETQYF
abundance: .; v_gene: TRBV2; j_gene: TRBJ1-2; d_gene: TRBD1; len: 14; CDR3nt: TGTGCCAGCAGTGAGGGACAGGGGGTCTATGGCTACACCTTC; CDR3aa: CASSEGQGVYGYTF
abundance: .; v_gene: TRBV18; j_gene: TRBJ2-2; d_gene: .; len: 16; CDR3nt: TGTGCCAGCTCAACATATACGGGACACAACACCGGGGAGCTGTTTTTT; CDR3aa: CASSTYTGHNTGELFF
abundance: .; v_gene: TRBV2; j_gene: TRBJ2-3; d_gene: TRBD2; len: 15; CDR3nt: TGTGCCAGCAGTGCCGGACTAGCGGGCACAGATACGCAGTATTTT; CDR3aa: CASSAGLAGTDTQYF
abundance: .; v_gene: TRBV6-5; j_gene: TRBJ1-3; d_gene: TRBD1; len: 13; CDR3nt: TGTGCCAGCAGTCCAGGGGGGGGAAACACCATATATTTT; CDR3aa: CASSPGGGNTIYF
abundance: .; v_gene: TRBV7-3; j_gene: TRBJ2-7; d_gene: TRBD2; len: 17; CDR3nt: TGTGCCAGCAGCTTAACCCCCCTCGGCGCGGGGGAAGACGAGCAGTACTTC; CDR3aa: CASSLTPLGAGEDEQYF
abundance: .; v_gene: TRBV4-1; j_gene: TRBJ2-3; d_gene: TRBD2; len: 17; CDR3nt: TGCGCCAGCAGCCAAGAGTTGTCTAGCGGGGACACAGATACGCAGTATTTT; CDR3aa: CASSQELSSGDTDTQYF
abundance: once; v_gene: TRBV9; j_gene: TRBJ2-2; d_gene: .; len: 14; CDR3nt: TGTGCCAGCAGCGTGGACTCGTTTACGGTGGAGCTGTTTTTT; CDR3aa: CASSVDSFTVELFF
abundance: .; v_gene: TRBV6-4; j_gene: TRBJ1-6; d_gene: .; len: 14; CDR3nt: TGTGCCAGCAGTGAGGGACCGGGAAATTCACCCCTCCACTTT; CDR3aa: CASSEGPGNSPLHF
abundance: few; v_gene: TRBV10-1; j_gene: TRBJ1-5; d_gene: .; len: 16; CDR3nt: TGCGCCAGCAGCGGGGGGACCCCCGGTAGCAATCAGCCCCAGCATTTT; CDR3aa: CASSGGTPGSNQPQHF
abundance: .; v_gene: TRBV10-2; j_gene: TRBJ2-5; d_gene: .; len: 15; CDR3nt: TGCGCCAGCAGGCCAGCAGAAATATACCAAGAGACCCAGTACTTC; CDR3aa: CASRPAEIYQETQYF